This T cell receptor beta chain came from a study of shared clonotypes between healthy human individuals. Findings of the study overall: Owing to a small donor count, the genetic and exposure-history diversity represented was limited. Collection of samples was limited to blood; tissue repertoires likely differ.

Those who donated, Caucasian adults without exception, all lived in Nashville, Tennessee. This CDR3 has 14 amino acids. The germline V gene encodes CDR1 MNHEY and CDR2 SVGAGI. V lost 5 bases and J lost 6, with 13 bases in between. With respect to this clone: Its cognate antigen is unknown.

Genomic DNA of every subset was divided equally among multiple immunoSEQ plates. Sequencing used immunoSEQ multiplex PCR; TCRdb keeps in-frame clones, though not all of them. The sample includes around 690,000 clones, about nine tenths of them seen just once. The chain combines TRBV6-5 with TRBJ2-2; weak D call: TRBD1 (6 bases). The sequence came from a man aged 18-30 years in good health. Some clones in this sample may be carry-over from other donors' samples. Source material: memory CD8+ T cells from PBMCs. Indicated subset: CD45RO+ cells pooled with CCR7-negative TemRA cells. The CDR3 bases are TGTGCCAGCAGTGTTCTGGGGGCCGCCGGGGAGCTGTTTTTT. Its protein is CASSVLGAAGELFF.